These 8 T cell receptor beta chains originate from one sample sequenced in a study of cytomegalovirus exposure and HLA in healthy donors. Both 60 Vbeta primers and 13 Jbeta primers went into the PCR. The assay was immunoSEQ multiplex PCR, and TCRdb's table has in-frame clones only and misses some. This table has about 110,000 clones, 65% to 80% appearing once. Input material: PBMCs. These receptors were obtained from a man in his 60s in good health and CMV-seronegative.

The J gene is TRBJ1-1, the V gene TRBV11-2; 7 bases fit TRBD1. Germline V gives CDR1 SGHAT, CDR2 FQNNGV. Trimming cost V 5 bases and J 3 bases; bases outside gene matches: 6. The CDR3 is made up of 14 amino acids. CDR3 region: CASSPGGTDTEAFF. Here the CDR3 DNA reads TGTGCCAGCAGCCCAGGGGGGACCGACACTGAAGCTTTCTTT. The whole variable domain, filled in from reference TRBV11-2 and TRBJ1-1, reads EAGVAQSPRYKIIEKRQSVAFWCNPISGHATLYWYQQILGQGPKLLIQFQNNGVVDDSQLPKDRFSAERLKGVDSTLKIQPAKLEDSAVYLCASSPGGTDTEAFFGQGTRLTVV.

This chain uses TRBV7-5 with TRBJ2-5; the D call of TRBD1 is as the table states it, not checked on the DNA. TRBV7-5 is listed as a pseudogene. The CDR3 length is 16 residues. The CDR3 nucleotides read TGTGCCAGAAGTACAACTCGAGACAAGTACCAAGAGACCCAGTACTTC. Protein: CARSTTRDKYQETQYF.

The chain has TRBV25-1 and TRBJ2-2; TRBD2 matches 8 bases. Germline V gene data show CDR1 as MGHDK and CDR2 as SYGVNS. V gave up 6 bases and J gave up 5 bases; unmatched junction bases: 8. The CDR3 has 15 amino acids. CDR3 residues: CASRGAGVRTGELFF. In nucleotides, the CDR3 is TGTGCCAGCAGAGGAGCGGGGGTCAGGACCGGGGAGCTGTTTTTT.

The gene calls are TRBV5-3 and TRBJ2-7; 9 nucleotides agree with TRBD1. TRBV5-3 is identified as an open reading frame with a role that is uncertain. This CDR3 has 20 residues. V dropped 4 bases and J dropped 3; count of bases not matched to a gene: 23. In nucleotides, the CDR3 is TGTGCCAGAAGCCTACTCCGGGACAGGGTTATAAGGGACCTCGGCTACGAGCAGTACGTC. Amino acid sequence: CARSLLRDRVIRDLGYEQYV.

The chain carries TRBV5-1 and TRBJ1-5, with 7 bases matching TRBD1. Germline values: CDR1 SGHRS, CDR2 YFSETQ. The CDR3 totals 15 residues. Trimming removed 4 bases from V and 1 base from J; junction bases left unmatched: 5. The CDR3 protein is CASSRTGSSNQPQHF. The CDR3 nucleotides read TGCGCCAGCAGCCGGACAGGATCCAGCAATCAGCCCCAGCATTTT.

As concerns this clone: One end of the junction does not line up with germline, which may come from a read error. This rearrangement joins TRBV7-2 to TRBJ1-1; tentatively, D is TRBD1 (5 bases). Germline CDR1 and CDR2: SGHTA and FQGNSA. The CDR3 is made up of 13 amino acids. The CDR3 loop is CASSLAIGTVAFF. Here the CDR3 DNA reads TGTGCCAGCAGCTTAGCGATAGGGACTGTAGCTTTCTTT.

V gene TRBV5-1 combines with J gene TRBJ2-1; 8 bases match TRBD1. In germline, CDR1 is SGHRS, CDR2 YFSETQ. V lost 3 bases to trimming and J lost 6 bases; unmatched junction nucleotides: 5. The CDR3 runs to 14 residues. CDR3 in DNA: TGCGCCAGCAGCTCCACGACAGGGGTCAATGAGCAGTTCTTC. Its protein is CASSSTTGVNEQFF.

This chain's CDR3 is CASSVGKGQGTQYF. The CDR3 region has the DNA TGTGCCAGCAGCGTAGGGAAAGGGCAGGGGACCCAGTACTTC. The V and J genes are TRBV9 and TRBJ2-5; possible D gene TRBD1, 5 bases. Trimming left V 0 bases short and J 7 bases short, with 13 bases between. CDR3 size: 14 residues. CDR1 is SGDLS and CDR2 is YYNGEE in the germline V gene.